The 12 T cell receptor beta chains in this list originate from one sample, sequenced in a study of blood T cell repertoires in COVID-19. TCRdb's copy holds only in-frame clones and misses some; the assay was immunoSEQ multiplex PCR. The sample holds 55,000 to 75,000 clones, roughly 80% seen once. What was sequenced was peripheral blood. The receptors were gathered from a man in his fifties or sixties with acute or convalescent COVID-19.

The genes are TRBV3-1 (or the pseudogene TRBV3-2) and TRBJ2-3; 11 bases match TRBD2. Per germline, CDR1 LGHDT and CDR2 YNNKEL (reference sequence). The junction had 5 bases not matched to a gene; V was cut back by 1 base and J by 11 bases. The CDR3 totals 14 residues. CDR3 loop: CASSQASGGPGQYF. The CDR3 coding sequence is TGTGCCAGCAGCCAAGCTAGCGGGGGGCCGGGGCAGTATTTT.

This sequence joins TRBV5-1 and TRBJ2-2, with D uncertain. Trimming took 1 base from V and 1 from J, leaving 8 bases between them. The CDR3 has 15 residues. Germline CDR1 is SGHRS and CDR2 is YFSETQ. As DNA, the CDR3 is TGCGCCAGCAGCTTGCGTCCCGGGAACACCGGGGAGCTGTTTTTT. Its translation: CASSLRPGNTGELFF.

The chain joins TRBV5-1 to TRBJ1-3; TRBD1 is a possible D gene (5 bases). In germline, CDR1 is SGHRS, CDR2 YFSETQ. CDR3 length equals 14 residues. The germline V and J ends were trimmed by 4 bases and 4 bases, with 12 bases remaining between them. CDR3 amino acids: CASSGGTAGNTIYF. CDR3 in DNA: TGCGCCAGCAGCGGCGGGACCGCCGGAAACACCATATATTTT. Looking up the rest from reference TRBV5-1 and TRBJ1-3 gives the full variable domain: KAGVTQTPRYLIKTRGQQVTLSCSPISGHRSVSWYQQTPGQGLQFLFEYFSETQRNKGNFPGRFSGRQFSNSRSEMNVSTLELGDSALYLCASSGGTAGNTIYFGEGSWLTVV.

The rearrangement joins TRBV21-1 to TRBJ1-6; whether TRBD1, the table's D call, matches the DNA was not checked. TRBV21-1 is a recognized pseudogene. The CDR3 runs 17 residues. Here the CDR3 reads CASRKGTENYYNSPLHF. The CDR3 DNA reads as TGTGCCAGCAGGAAGGGGACAGAAAACTACTATAATTCACCCCTCCACTTT.

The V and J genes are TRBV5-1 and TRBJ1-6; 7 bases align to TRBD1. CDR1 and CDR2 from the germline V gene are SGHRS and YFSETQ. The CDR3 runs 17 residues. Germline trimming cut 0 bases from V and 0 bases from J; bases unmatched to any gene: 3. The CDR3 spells CASSLGGGNSYNSPLHF. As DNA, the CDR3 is TGCGCCAGCAGCTTGGGAGGGGGCAACTCCTATAATTCACCCCTCCACTTT.

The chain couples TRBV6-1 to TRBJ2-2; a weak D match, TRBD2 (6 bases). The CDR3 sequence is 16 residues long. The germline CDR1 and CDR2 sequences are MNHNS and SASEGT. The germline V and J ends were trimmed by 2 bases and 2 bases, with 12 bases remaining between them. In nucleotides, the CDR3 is TGTGCCAGCAGTGAATTGGCGGGATATAACACCGGGGAGCTGTTTTTT. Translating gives CASSELAGYNTGELFF.

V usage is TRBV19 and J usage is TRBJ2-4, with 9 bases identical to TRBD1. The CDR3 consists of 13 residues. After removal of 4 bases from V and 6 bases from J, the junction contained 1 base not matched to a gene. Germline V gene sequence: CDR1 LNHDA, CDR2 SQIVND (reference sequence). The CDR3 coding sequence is TGTGCCAGTAGTAGACAGGGGGGAAACATTCAGTACTTC. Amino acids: CASSRQGGNIQYF.

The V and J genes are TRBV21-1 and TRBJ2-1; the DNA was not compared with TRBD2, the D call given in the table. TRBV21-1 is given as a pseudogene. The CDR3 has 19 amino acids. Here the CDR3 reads CASSPRGGAGGLEYNEQFF. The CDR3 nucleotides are TGTGCCAGCAGCCCCCGAGGAGGGGCGGGGGGGCTTGAATACAATGAGCAGTTCTTC.

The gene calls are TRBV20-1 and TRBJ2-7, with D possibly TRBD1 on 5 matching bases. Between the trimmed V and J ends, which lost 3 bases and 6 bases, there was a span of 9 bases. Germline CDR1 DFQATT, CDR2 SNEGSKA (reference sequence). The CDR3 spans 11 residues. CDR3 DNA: TGCAGTGCTAGGAAACAGGCCGAGCAGTACTTC. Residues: CSARKQAEQYF.

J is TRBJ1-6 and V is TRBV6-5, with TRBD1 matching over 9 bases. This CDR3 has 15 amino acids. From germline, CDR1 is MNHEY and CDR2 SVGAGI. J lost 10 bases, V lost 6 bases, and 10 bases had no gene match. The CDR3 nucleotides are TGTGCCAGCAGATTGGGGACAGGGTATCTATCACCCCTCCACTTT. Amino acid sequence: CASRLGTGYLSPLHF.

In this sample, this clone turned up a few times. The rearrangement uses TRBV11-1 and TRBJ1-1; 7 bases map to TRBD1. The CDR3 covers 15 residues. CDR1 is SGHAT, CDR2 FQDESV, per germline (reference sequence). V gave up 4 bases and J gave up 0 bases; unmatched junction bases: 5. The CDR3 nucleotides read TGTGCCAGCAGCTCCACCGGGACAGTGAACACTGAAGCTTTCTTT. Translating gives CASSSTGTVNTEAFF.

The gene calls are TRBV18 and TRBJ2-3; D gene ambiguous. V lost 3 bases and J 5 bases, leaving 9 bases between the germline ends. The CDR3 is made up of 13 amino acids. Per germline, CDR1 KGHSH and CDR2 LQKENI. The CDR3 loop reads CASSPPTQDTQYF. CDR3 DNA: TGTGCCAGCTCACCCCCTACTCAAGATACGCAGTATTTT.